Shown below are 29 T cell receptor beta chains from a single sample sequenced in a study of Ad26.COV2.S vaccination and SARS-CoV-2 variants. Described treatment: some 20 received Ad26.COV2.S at low or high dose, single or two shots; about 5 received placebo; per-sample allocation not given. The study sampled participants on day 63 after the first vaccine or placebo injection. TCRdb's table, derived via immunoSEQ multiplex PCR, lists solely in-frame clones and lacks some. Seen here are 200,000 to 250,000 clones, approximately 88% observed once, and the top ten hold around 10%. The material was peripheral blood, obtained in a trial of Ad26.COV2.S vaccine versus placebo. These receptors were taken from a person between 18 and 65 years old who received the Ad26.COV2.S COVID-19 vaccine or a placebo.

A single count supports this clone. DNA for the CDR3: TGCGCCAGCGGGCCCGGGGGAGGGTACGAGCAGTACTTC. Its protein product is CASGPGGGYEQYF. The genes are TRBV4-1 and TRBJ2-7, with 7 bases that match TRBD2. Germline V gives CDR1 MGHRA, CDR2 YSYEKL. With 8 bases clipped from V and 4 bases from J, the junction kept 8 bases outside the gene matches. The CDR3 loop spans 13 amino acids.

The rearrangement links TRBV5-1 to TRBJ2-3; 7 bases align to TRBD1. Germline V gene lookup returns CDR1 SGHRS and CDR2 YFSETQ. CDR3 length: 16 residues. V dropped 2 bases and J dropped 6; count of bases not matched to a gene: 12. The CDR3 is CASSLTVPGGPDTQYF. The CDR3 bases are TGCGCCAGCAGCTTAACGGTCCCAGGGGGTCCGGATACGCAGTATTTT.

This chain links TRBV3-1 (or the pseudogene TRBV3-2) with TRBJ2-1; D gene unclear. The V end was cut by 4 bases, the J end by 6 bases, with 10 bases between. This CDR3 region has 13 residues. Germline-derived CDR1 and CDR2 are LGHDT and YNNKEL (reference sequence). The CDR3 DNA follows: TGTGCCAGCAGCCCCCCGGTGGCCAATGAGCAGTTCTTC. Amino acids: CASSPPVANEQFF.

The chain carries TRBV18 and TRBJ2-7; D gene ambiguous. The CDR3 contains 14 residues. The germline V gene encodes CDR1 KGHSH and CDR2 LQKENI. V lost 3 bases, J lost 0 bases, and 9 bases lay in between. The DNA for the CDR3 is TGTGCCAGCTCACCTGCGGTAAGCTCCTACGAGCAGTACTTC. This codes for CASSPAVSSYEQYF. The whole variable domain, remainder taken from reference TRBV18 and TRBJ2-7, is NAGVMQNPRHLVRRRGQEARLRCSPMKGHSHVYWYRQLPEEGLKFMVYLQKENIIDESGMPKERFSAEFPKEGPSILRIQQVVRGDSAAYFCASSPAVSSYEQYFGPGTRLTVT.

The gene calls are TRBV28 and TRBJ2-7; either TRBD1 or TRBD2 may fit D (5 bases each). In germline, CDR1 is MDHEN, CDR2 SYDVKM. V dropped 3 bases and J dropped 3 bases, with 18 bases sitting between them. The CDR3 contains 16 residues. CDR3 amino acids: CASSFFLGDSSYEQYF. In DNA, the CDR3 is TGTGCCAGCAGTTTCTTTCTGGGGGATAGCAGCTACGAGCAGTACTTC. Using reference TRBV28 and TRBJ2-7 for the parts outside the CDR3, the full variable domain is DVKVTQSSRYLVKRTGEKVFLECVQDMDHENMFWYRQDPGLGLRLIYFSYDVKMKEKGDIPEGYSVSREKKERFSLILESASTNQTSMYLCASSFFLGDSSYEQYFGPGTRLTVT.

This rearrangement joins TRBV24-1 to TRBJ2-3, with D uncertain. This CDR3 comprises 12 residues. V lost 4 bases, J lost 3 bases, and 4 bases lay in between. Germline V gives CDR1 KGHDR, CDR2 SFDVKD. The CDR3 region has the DNA TGTGCCACCAGTGAATATACAGATACGCAGTATTTT. Its protein is CATSEYTDTQYF.

J is TRBJ2-4 and V is TRBV7-2, with 8 nucleotides matching TRBD1. CDR1 and CDR2 (germline): SGHTA, FQGNSA. V shed 0 bases, J shed 2 bases, and the junction held 3 bases outside the gene matches. The CDR3 is made up of 16 amino acids. The CDR3 sequence is CASSLAHRGSKNIQYF. CDR3 in DNA: TGTGCCAGCAGCTTAGCGCACAGGGGGTCCAAAAACATTCAGTACTTC.

This chain joins TRBV7-3 and TRBJ2-1; TRBD1 is a possible D gene (5 bases). The CDR3 runs 15 residues. Per the germline V gene, CDR1 is SGHTA and CDR2 is FQGTGA. Trimming left V 5 bases short and J 2 bases short, with 13 bases between. CDR3 sequence reads: CASSGSRVAYNEQFF. As DNA, the CDR3 is TGTGCCAGCAGCGGAAGCAGGGTGGCCTACAATGAGCAGTTCTTC.

The CDR3 is CSVDRDYGYTF. In nucleotides, the CDR3 is TGCAGCGTTGACAGGGACTATGGCTACACCTTC. The chain has TRBV29-1 and TRBJ1-2, with D perhaps matching TRBD1 (5 bases). The germline V gene encodes CDR1 SQVTM and CDR2 ANQGSEA. This CDR3 contains 11 residues. The V gene lost 3 bases and the J gene lost 3 bases, with 5 bases spanning the gap. The whole variable domain, remainder taken from reference TRBV29-1 and TRBJ1-2, is SAVISQKPSRDICQRGTSLTIQCQVDSQVTMMFWYRQQPGQSLTLIATANQGSEATYESGFVIDKFPISRPNLTFSTLTVSNMSPEDSSIYLCSVDRDYGYTFGSGTRLTVV.

The gene calls are TRBV5-4 and TRBJ1-2; possible D gene TRBD1, 5 bases. CDR1 is SGHNT, CDR2 YYREEE, per germline (reference sequence). CDR3 length: 15 residues. V was cut by 0 bases and J by 0 bases, with 9 bases left in between. CDR3 region: CASSLVGGTNYGYTF. In nucleotides, the CDR3 is TGTGCCAGCAGCTTGGTGGGGGGTACTAACTATGGCTACACCTTC. Together with reference TRBV5-4 and TRBJ1-2, the CDR3 gives the full variable domain: ETGVTQSPTHLIKTRGQQVTLRCSSQSGHNTVSWYQQALGQGPQFIFQYYREEENGRGNFPPRFSGLQFPNYSSELNVNALELDDSALYLCASSLVGGTNYGYTFGSGTRLTVV.

V usage is TRBV6-5 and J usage is TRBJ2-3; TRBD1 is a possible D gene (6 bases). Trimming removed 0 bases from V and 0 bases from J, with 10 bases in between. Germline V lookup: CDR1 MNHEY, CDR2 SVGAGI. This CDR3 region has 16 residues. The CDR3 region has the DNA TGTGCCAGCAGTTACTCCGGACAGCTTAGCACAGATACGCAGTATTTT. It specifies CASSYSGQLSTDTQYF.

The chain is built from TRBV6-5 and TRBJ1-6; TRBD1 matches at 7 bases. Germline V gives CDR1 MNHEY, CDR2 SVGAGI. The CDR3 has 14 amino acids. The ends lost 6 bases at V and 7 bases at J; junction bases unmatched: 6. The DNA for the CDR3 is TGTGCCAGCAGACAGGGACAGTTAAATTCACCCCTCCACTTT. This codes for CASRQGQLNSPLHF.

The V call is TRBV3-1 (or the pseudogene TRBV3-2), the J call TRBJ2-7; 11 bases agree with TRBD2. The CDR3 is made up of 15 amino acids. Germline assignment: CDR1 LGHDT and CDR2 YNNKEL (reference sequence). V dropped 4 bases and J dropped 4; count of bases not matched to a gene: 6. CDR3 sequence reads: CASSLLAGGVYEQYF. The CDR3 region has the DNA TGTGCCAGCAGCCTTCTAGCGGGAGGAGTTTACGAGCAGTACTTC.

V gene TRBV7-9 combines with J gene TRBJ1-2; 8 bases line up with TRBD1. The V and J ends lost 4 bases and 6 bases, in that order; junction bases with no gene match: 16. CDR1 and CDR2 (germline): SEHNR, FQNEAQ (reference sequence). This CDR3 is 17 amino acids long. The DNA for the CDR3 is TGTGCCAGCAGCTCCTGGGGACAGGCGCAGCCCTCCCATGGCTACACCTTC. It codes for CASSSWGQAQPSHGYTF.

This chain joins TRBV28 and TRBJ2-1; the D gene is possibly TRBD2 (5 bases). CDR3 length: 13 amino acids. Germline assignment: CDR1 MDHEN and CDR2 SYDVKM. Trimming stripped 3 bases from V and 4 bases from J, with 7 bases between. The CDR3 DNA is TGTGCCAGCAGTTTCGGAGGTTACAATGAGCAGTTCTTC. Its protein product is CASSFGGYNEQFF.

This chain connects TRBV6-5 to TRBJ1-2; 7 bases match TRBD1. Germline lookup yields CDR1 MNHEY and CDR2 SVGAGI. The V and J ends lost 6 bases and 5 bases, in that order; junction bases with no gene match: 9. The CDR3 contains 14 residues. The chain's CDR3 is CASRAGGRRYGYTF. The CDR3 coding sequence is TGTGCCAGCAGGGCAGGGGGTAGGAGGTATGGCTACACCTTC.

This chain links TRBV27 with TRBJ2-3; 13 nucleotides align to TRBD2. In germline, CDR1 is MNHEY, CDR2 SMNVEV (reference sequence). This CDR3 contains 17 residues. V shed 4 bases and J 0 bases; nucleotides not matched to a gene: 4. CDR3 in DNA: TGTGCCAGCAGTTCGGGACTAGCGGGGACTAGCACAGATACGCAGTATTTT. This translates into CASSSGLAGTSTDTQYF.

This clone was seen only a few times. This chain connects TRBV5-4 to TRBJ1-3; a weak D match, TRBD1 (5 bases). CDR1 and CDR2 from the germline V gene are SGHNT and YYREEE (reference sequence). Deletions cut 1 base from V and 2 bases from J, with 7 bases between. This CDR3 has 14 residues. DNA for the CDR3: TGTGCCAGCAGCTTGACGGGGGCTGGAAACACCATATATTTT. Amino acids: CASSLTGAGNTIYF.

As DNA, the CDR3 is TGCAGCGTGGGGTTAGGAGTCACCGGGGAGCTGTTTTTT. This sequence encodes CSVGLGVTGELFF. The chain uses TRBV29-1 and TRBJ2-2; no firm D call. CDR3 size: 13 residues. Per germline, CDR1 SQVTM and CDR2 ANQGSEA. V lost 6 bases to trimming and J lost 4 bases, with 12 bases between them.

J is TRBJ2-7 and V is TRBV30, with 14 bases fitting TRBD2. Germline lookup yields CDR1 GTSNPN and CDR2 SVGIG (reference sequence). This CDR3 has 15 residues. The junction had 2 bases not matched to a gene; V was cut back by 2 bases and J by 2 bases. CDR3 loop: CAWSRTSGRTYEQYF. CDR3 nucleotides: TGTGCCTGGAGTAGGACTAGCGGGAGGACCTACGAGCAGTACTTC.

This clone was counted only a few times. The rearrangement joins TRBV27 to TRBJ2-7; TRBD2 matches at 7 bases. Germline lookup yields CDR1 MNHEY and CDR2 SMNVEV (reference sequence). V lost 5 bases and J lost 1; bases outside the gene matches: 11. The CDR3 sequence is 16 residues long. CDR3 loop: CASSPSLAALSYEQYF. The DNA of the CDR3 is TGTGCCAGCAGTCCCAGCCTAGCGGCGCTTTCCTACGAGCAGTACTTC.

The genes are TRBV9 and TRBJ1-1; no firm D call. The CDR3 sequence is 13 residues long. Per germline, CDR1 SGDLS and CDR2 YYNGEE. V dropped 4 bases and J dropped 2 bases, with 9 bases sitting between them. The CDR3 nucleotides read TGTGCCAGCAGCCGAGGCGGTAACACTGAAGCTTTCTTT. Translated, it gives CASSRGGNTEAFF.

J is TRBJ2-7 and V is TRBV11-2; unclear D gene. This CDR3 contains 15 residues. Germline lookup yields CDR1 SGHAT and CDR2 FQNNGV. Trimming removed 0 bases from V and 1 base from J, with 10 bases in between. CDR3 residues: CASSLDLVGSYEQYF. The CDR3 DNA sequence: TGTGCCAGCAGCTTAGACCTTGTCGGGTCCTACGAGCAGTACTTC.

This chain joins TRBV28 and TRBJ2-1; D is undetermined. Trimming cost V 3 bases and J 11 bases, with 20 bases left between them. CDR3 size: 15 residues. CDR1 and CDR2 (germline): MDHEN, SYDVKM. The CDR3 DNA follows: TGTGCCAGCAGTTTTCCGGGTCCCGGGTTTGTTAAGCAGTTCTTC. This sequence encodes CASSFPGPGFVKQFF.

This chain uses TRBV18 with TRBJ1-1, with D unresolved. V was cut by 1 base and J by 1 base, with 7 bases left in between. Germline assignment: CDR1 KGHSH and CDR2 LQKENI. This CDR3 contains 14 residues. For the CDR3, the DNA is TGTGCCAGCTCACCACGACTCGAGAACACTGAAGCTTTCTTT. Protein product: CASSPRLENTEAFF.

The chain recombines TRBV19 with TRBJ1-2, with D unresolved. V lost 6 bases to trimming and J lost 4 bases, with 15 bases between them. CDR1 is LNHDA and CDR2 is SQIVND in the germline V gene (reference sequence). CDR3 length equals 14 residues. The CDR3 DNA reads as TGTGCCAGTAGCTACTCCCGGGCCGCCTATGGCTACACCTTC. Residues: CASSYSRAAYGYTF.

The chain uses TRBV11-2 and TRBJ2-3; D is undetermined. The V and J ends lost 7 bases and 2 bases respectively, with 13 bases between them. This CDR3 is built from 14 residues. Germline lookup yields CDR1 SGHAT and CDR2 FQNNGV. CDR3 sequence: CASTLWAATDTQYF. In DNA form, the CDR3 reads TGTGCCAGCACCCTATGGGCGGCCACAGATACGCAGTATTTT.

This clone was observed a single time. The chain has TRBV28 and TRBJ2-6; TRBD1 or TRBD2 may be the D gene (5 bases each). The CDR3 length is 13 residues. Trimming removed 6 bases at V and 2 bases at J, with 5 bases between. Germline-derived CDR1 and CDR2 are MDHEN and SYDVKM. CDR3 sequence (DNA): TGTGCCAGCAGGGGGGCTGGGGCCAACGTCCTGACTTTC. Its protein product is CASRGAGANVLTF. Full variable domain (missing parts from reference TRBV28 and TRBJ2-6): DVKVTQSSRYLVKRTGEKVFLECVQDMDHENMFWYRQDPGLGLRLIYFSYDVKMKEKGDIPEGYSVSREKKERFSLILESASTNQTSMYLCASRGAGANVLTFGAGSRLTVL.

This chain links TRBV9 with TRBJ1-6; no reliable D call. V shed 1 base and J shed 8 bases, with 7 bases lying between them. This CDR3 is built from 13 residues. Looked up from germline, CDR1 is SGDLS and CDR2 is YYNGEE. This chain's CDR3 is CASSVNRDSPLHF. The CDR3 DNA reads as TGTGCCAGCAGCGTAAACAGAGATTCACCCCTCCACTTT. The variable domain in full, with the rest retrieved from reference TRBV9 and TRBJ1-6, is DSGVTQTPKHLITATGQRVTLRCSPRSGDLSVYWYQQSLDQGLQFLIQYYNGEERAKGNILERFSAQQFPDLHSELNLSSLELGDSALYFCASSVNRDSPLHFGNGTRLTVT.